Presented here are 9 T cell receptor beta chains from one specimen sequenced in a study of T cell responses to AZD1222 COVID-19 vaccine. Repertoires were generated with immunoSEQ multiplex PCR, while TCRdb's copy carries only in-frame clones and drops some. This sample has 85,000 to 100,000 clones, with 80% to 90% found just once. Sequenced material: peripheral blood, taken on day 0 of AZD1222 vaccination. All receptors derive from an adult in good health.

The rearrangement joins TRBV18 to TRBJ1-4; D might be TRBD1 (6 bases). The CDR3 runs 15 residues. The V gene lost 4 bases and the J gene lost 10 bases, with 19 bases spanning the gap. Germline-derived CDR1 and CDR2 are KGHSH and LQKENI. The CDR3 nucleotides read TGTGCCAGCTCACTTGGACAGTACCCATTTGGAAAACTGTTTTTT. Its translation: CASSLGQYPFGKLFF.

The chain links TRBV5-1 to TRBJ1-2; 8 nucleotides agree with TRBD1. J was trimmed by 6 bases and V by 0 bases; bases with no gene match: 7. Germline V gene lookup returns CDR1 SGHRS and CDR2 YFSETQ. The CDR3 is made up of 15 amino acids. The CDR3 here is CASSLAAAGGHGYTF. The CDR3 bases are TGCGCCAGCAGCTTGGCCGCGGCAGGGGGCCATGGCTACACCTTC.

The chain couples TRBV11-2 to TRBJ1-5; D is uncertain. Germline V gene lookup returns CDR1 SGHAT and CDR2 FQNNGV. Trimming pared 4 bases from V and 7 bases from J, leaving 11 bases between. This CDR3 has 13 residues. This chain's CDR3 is CASSSGVQQPQHF. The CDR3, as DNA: TGTGCCAGCAGCTCAGGAGTTCAACAGCCCCAGCATTTT.

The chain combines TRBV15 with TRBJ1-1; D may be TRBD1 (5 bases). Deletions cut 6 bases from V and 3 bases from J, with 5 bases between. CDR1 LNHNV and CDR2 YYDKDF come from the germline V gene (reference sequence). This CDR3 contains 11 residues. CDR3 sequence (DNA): TGTGCCACCAGGGGGGACACTGAAGCTTTCTTT. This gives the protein CATRGDTEAFF.

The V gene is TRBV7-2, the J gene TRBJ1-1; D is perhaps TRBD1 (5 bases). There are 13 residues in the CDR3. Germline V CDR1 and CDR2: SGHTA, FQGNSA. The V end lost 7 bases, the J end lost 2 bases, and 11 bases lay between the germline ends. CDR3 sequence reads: CASTAQENTEAFF. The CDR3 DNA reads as TGTGCCAGCACCGCACAGGAAAACACTGAAGCTTTCTTT. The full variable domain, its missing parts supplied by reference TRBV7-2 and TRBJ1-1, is GAGVSQSPSNKVTEKGKDVELRCDPISGHTALYWYRQSLGQGLEFLIYFQGNSAPDKSGLPSDRFSAERTGGSVSTLTIQRTQQEDSAVYLCASTAQENTEAFFGQGTRLTVV.

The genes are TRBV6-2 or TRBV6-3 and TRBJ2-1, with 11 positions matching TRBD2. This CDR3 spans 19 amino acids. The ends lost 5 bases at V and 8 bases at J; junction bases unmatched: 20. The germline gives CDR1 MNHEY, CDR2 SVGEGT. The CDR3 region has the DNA TGTGCCAGCAGTGGGCCGAAGGACCCCAATAGCGGGAGGGCGGATGAGCAGTTCTTC. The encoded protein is CASSGPKDPNSGRADEQFF.

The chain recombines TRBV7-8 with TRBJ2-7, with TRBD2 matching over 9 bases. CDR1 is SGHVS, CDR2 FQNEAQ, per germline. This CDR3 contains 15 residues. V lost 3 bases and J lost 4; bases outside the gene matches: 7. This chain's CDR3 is CASSLDRLAEYEQYF. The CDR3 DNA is TGTGCCAGCAGCTTGGATAGACTAGCGGAATACGAGCAGTACTTC. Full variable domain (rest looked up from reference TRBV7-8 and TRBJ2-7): GAGVSQSPRYKVAKRGQDVALRCDPISGHVSLFWYQQALGQGPEFLTYFQNEAQLDKSGLPSDRFFAERPEGSVSTLKIQRTQQEDSAVYLCASSLDRLAEYEQYFGPGTRLTVT.

The CDR3 DNA sequence: TGTGCCAGTTACGGCGCGGGACAGGGGGGGAATCAGCCCCAGCATTTT. Protein sequence: CASYGAGQGGNQPQHF. This chain uses TRBV19 with TRBJ1-5; 11 bases fit TRBD1. The V and J ends lost 8 bases and 4 bases, in that order; junction bases with no gene match: 10. This CDR3 contains 16 residues. Germline loops: CDR1 LNHDA, CDR2 SQIVND (reference sequence).

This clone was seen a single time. Written as DNA, the CDR3 is TGTGCCAGCAGCTTACTTGTAGGGGGCTGGGACGAGCAGTACTTC. Translating it yields CASSLLVGGWDEQYF. V is TRBV11-2 and J is TRBJ2-7; TRBD1 matches 7 bases. Germline V CDR1 and CDR2: SGHAT, FQNNGV. With 2 bases clipped from V and 5 bases from J, the junction kept 9 bases outside the gene matches. The CDR3 has 15 amino acids.